The TCR beta chain described here comes from a study of OX40 agonist ivuxolimab in advanced cancers. Background on the study: People who had prior anti-PD-1, anti-PD-L1 or anti-CTLA-4 therapy could take part, and under 50% had some. Study results and limitations: Antigen specificity of clonally expanded peripheral T cells was not established. Dosing at 0.1 to 3.0 mg/kg was accompanied by clonal expansion of CD4+ and CD8+ blood T cells by week 6.

Assay: immunoSEQ multiplex PCR; the TCRdb copy retains only in-frame clones and omits some. The sample gives 85,000 to 100,000 clones, around nine tenths of which show up once; roughly 0.79% is in the top ten. The CDR3 is made up of 13 amino acids. CDR1 is SGHTA, CDR2 FQGNSA, per germline. The ends lost 5 bases at V and 4 bases at J; junction bases unmatched: 2. To note about this clone: What it binds is not known. Other DNA sequences of this sample code for an identical CDR3.

Excluded were patients having autoimmune disease history or systemic immunosuppression. This clonotype was obtained from an adult with an advanced solid tumor such as melanoma, head and neck, liver or kidney cancer. The source material was CD4+ or CD8+ T cells sorted from blood, sampled in a trial of the OX40 agonist ivuxolimab. The chain combines TRBV7-2 with TRBJ2-5, with 9 bases fitting TRBD1. The CDR3: CASSRDRAETQYF. In DNA form, the CDR3 reads TGTGCCAGCAGCAGGGACAGGGCAGAGACCCAGTACTTC.